These T cell receptor beta chains were read from a single sample in a study of molecular identifiers for immune sequencing clone quantification. TCRdb re-called the PCR reads with MiXCR, one entry per CDR3 protein. The repertoire holds about 510,000 distinct CDR3 sequences, with under 30% as singletons. The sequenced sample was naive CD8+ T cells from blood, with Jurkat cell RNA spiked in. These receptors were obtained from a human donor in good health. Some libraries in this study had Jurkat cell RNA spiked in. Each CDR3 is given with its conserved first and last residue. Each record gives: V gene, clone size, J gene, D gene, CDR3 protein, CDR3 DNA. The D gene is left open where the match is weak. A clone size is listed for some rows: how often the clone was seen (once, few, many), or a class if it is expanded.

v_call: TRBV30
clone_size: many
j_call: TRBJ1-1
d_call: NA
cdr3_aa: CAWSLFGNTEAFF
cdr3_nt: TGTGCCTGGAGCCTGTTCGGGAACACTGAAGCTTTCTTT

v_call: TRBV14
clone_size: few
j_call: TRBJ2-7
d_call: NA
cdr3_aa: CASSQGATSYEQYF
cdr3_nt: TGTGCCAGCAGCCAAGGGGCCACTTCCTACGAGCAGTACTTC

v_call: TRBV6-5
clone_size: many
j_call: TRBJ2-3
d_call: NA
cdr3_aa: CASRSGVGDTQYF
cdr3_nt: TGTGCCAGCAGGTCGGGAGTGGGAGATACGCAGTATTTT

v_call: TRBV4-1
clone_size: NA
j_call: TRBJ2-5
d_call: TRBD2
cdr3_aa: CASRPRLAGRETQYF
cdr3_nt: TGCGCCAGCAGGCCTAGGCTAGCGGGACGGGAGACCCAGTACTTC

v_call: TRBV24-1
clone_size: NA
j_call: TRBJ2-1
d_call: TRBD2
cdr3_aa: CATSARGLAGGYEQFF
cdr3_nt: TGTGCCACCAGTGCCCGCGGACTAGCGGGAGGCTATGAGCAGTTCTTC

v_call: TRBV11-2
clone_size: few
j_call: TRBJ2-7
d_call: TRBD1
cdr3_aa: CASSPRRTGAIFSYEQYF
cdr3_nt: TGTGCCAGCAGCCCCCGACGGACAGGGGCCATTTTCTCCTACGAGCAGTACTTC

v_call: TRBV4-3
clone_size: NA
j_call: TRBJ1-2
d_call: NA
cdr3_aa: CASSTKDSGYGYTF
cdr3_nt: TGCGCCAGCAGCACCAAGGACAGCGGATATGGCTACACCTTC

v_call: TRBV5-6
clone_size: many
j_call: TRBJ1-5
d_call: TRBD1
cdr3_aa: CASSLGQGQRPQHF
cdr3_nt: TGTGCCAGCAGCTTGGGACAGGGACAAAGGCCCCAGCATTTT

v_call: TRBV3-1
clone_size: few
j_call: TRBJ1-1
d_call: NA
cdr3_aa: CASSLLSHGGAEAFF
cdr3_nt: TGTGCCAGCAGCCTTCTCTCCCATGGGGGTGCTGAAGCTTTCTTT

v_call: TRBV5-1
clone_size: many
j_call: TRBJ2-5
d_call: TRBD1
cdr3_aa: CASSIRPGQQETQYF
cdr3_nt: TGCGCCAGCAGCATTCGGCCGGGACAGCAAGAGACCCAGTACTTC

v_call: TRBV30
clone_size: NA
j_call: TRBJ2-3
d_call: NA
cdr3_aa: CAWSVLSRIYLDTQYF
cdr3_nt: TGTGCCTGGAGTGTACTTTCTAGAATTTACTTAGATACGCAGTATTTT

v_call: TRBV7-2
clone_size: many
j_call: TRBJ2-1
d_call: TRBD2
cdr3_aa: CASSLIAGGYNEQFF
cdr3_nt: TGTGCCAGCAGCCTCATAGCGGGGGGGTACAATGAGCAGTTCTTC

v_call: TRBV6-5
clone_size: many
j_call: TRBJ2-7
d_call: NA
cdr3_aa: CASSSPDPAVGQYF
cdr3_nt: TGTGCCAGCAGTTCCCCGGATCCGGCAGTCGGGCAGTACTTC

v_call: TRBV29-1
clone_size: NA
j_call: TRBJ2-7
d_call: NA
cdr3_aa: CSVEDGVNEQYF
cdr3_nt: TGCAGCGTTGAAGACGGTGTAAACGAGCAGTACTTC

v_call: TRBV4-1
clone_size: NA
j_call: TRBJ2-7
d_call: TRBD2
cdr3_aa: CASSQARLAGEQYF
cdr3_nt: TGCGCCAGCAGCCAAGCGCGGCTAGCGGGGGAGCAGTACTTC

v_call: TRBV7-9
clone_size: NA
j_call: TRBJ1-1
d_call: NA
cdr3_aa: CASGRAMNTVAFF
cdr3_nt: TGTGCCAGTGGGAGGGCTATGAACACTGTAGCTTTCTTT

v_call: TRBV5-3
clone_size: NA
j_call: TRBJ2-7
d_call: TRBD2
cdr3_aa: CASSLGKLAGDFSYEQYF
cdr3_nt: TGTGCCAGCAGCTTGGGTAAACTAGCGGGAGATTTTTCCTACGAGCAGTACTTC

v_call: TRBV5-5
clone_size: few
j_call: TRBJ2-3
d_call: NA
cdr3_aa: CASSPVGPGQKYTDTQYF
cdr3_nt: TGTGCCAGCAGCCCAGTTGGGCCCGGACAGAAATATACAGATACGCAGTATTTT

v_call: TRBV9
clone_size: NA
j_call: TRBJ1-5
d_call: NA
cdr3_aa: CASSDGSQPRHF
cdr3_nt: TGTGCCAGCAGCGACGGGTCCCAGCCCCGGCATTTT

v_call: TRBV28
clone_size: many
j_call: TRBJ1-1
d_call: NA
cdr3_aa: CASSRTGENTEAFF
cdr3_nt: TGTGCCAGCAGTAGAACAGGAGAGAACACTGAAGCTTTCTTT

v_call: TRBV9
clone_size: NA
j_call: TRBJ2-7
d_call: TRBD2
cdr3_aa: CASSVDDKGGDEQYF
cdr3_nt: TGTGCCAGCAGCGTAGACGACAAGGGAGGGGACGAGCAGTACTTC

v_call: TRBV4-3
clone_size: NA
j_call: TRBJ2-3
d_call: NA
cdr3_aa: CASRPEVVSTDTQYF
cdr3_nt: TGCGCCAGCAGACCCGAGGTGGTTAGCACAGATACGCAGTATTTT

v_call: TRBV9
clone_size: few
j_call: TRBJ1-1
d_call: TRBD1
cdr3_aa: CASSVAGTGLTEAFF
cdr3_nt: TGTGCCAGCAGCGTAGCAGGGACAGGGTTGACTGAAGCTTTCTTT

v_call: TRBV13
clone_size: many
j_call: TRBJ2-5
d_call: NA
cdr3_aa: CASSLVGAGTQYF
cdr3_nt: TGTGCCAGCAGCTTAGTCGGTGCGGGGACCCAGTACTTC

v_call: TRBV19
clone_size: few
j_call: TRBJ2-5
d_call: NA
cdr3_aa: CASIGRNQETQYF
cdr3_nt: TGTGCCAGTATCGGCCGGAACCAAGAGACCCAGTACTTC

v_call: TRBV12-3/TRBV12-4
clone_size: NA
j_call: TRBJ2-5
d_call: TRBD1
cdr3_aa: CASSLYRGVGETRYF
cdr3_nt: TGTGCCAGCAGTTTATACAGGGGGGTTGGGGAGACCCGGTACTTC

v_call: TRBV7-6
clone_size: many
j_call: TRBJ2-3
d_call: NA
cdr3_aa: CASSLAQRGATDTQYF
cdr3_nt: TGTGCCAGCAGCTTAGCGCAGCGCGGGGCCACAGATACGCAGTATTTT

v_call: TRBV19
clone_size: few
j_call: TRBJ1-1
d_call: TRBD1
cdr3_aa: CASSTGTGGFPEAFF
cdr3_nt: TGTGCCAGTAGTACTGGGACAGGGGGCTTTCCTGAAGCTTTCTTT

v_call: TRBV6-5
clone_size: NA
j_call: TRBJ2-2
d_call: NA
cdr3_aa: CASSFSNTGELYF
cdr3_nt: TGTGCCAGCAGTTTCAGTAACACCGGGGAGCTGTATTTT

v_call: TRBV29-1
clone_size: NA
j_call: TRBJ2-5
d_call: NA
cdr3_aa: CSVEWVEAFEPQYF
cdr3_nt: TGCAGCGTTGAATGGGTAGAGGCCTTTGAGCCCCAGTACTTT

v_call: TRBV14
clone_size: many
j_call: TRBJ2-3
d_call: NA
cdr3_aa: CASSQDLGGSDTQYF
cdr3_nt: TGTGCCAGCAGCCAAGATCTAGGGGGTTCAGATACGCAGTATTTT

v_call: TRBV30
clone_size: few
j_call: TRBJ2-1
d_call: NA
cdr3_aa: CAWSVAVAEEQFF
cdr3_nt: TGTGCCTGGAGTGTAGCGGTGGCGGAAGAGCAGTTCTTC

v_call: TRBV2
clone_size: few
j_call: TRBJ2-1
d_call: NA
cdr3_aa: CASSDPPYNEQFF
cdr3_nt: TGTGCCAGCAGCGATCCTCCCTACAATGAGCAGTTCTTC

v_call: TRBV7-9
clone_size: NA
j_call: TRBJ2-1
d_call: TRBD2
cdr3_aa: CASGGLVIYSEQFF
cdr3_nt: TGTGCCAGCGGAGGACTAGTAATCTACAGTGAGCAGTTCTTC

v_call: TRBV2
clone_size: few
j_call: TRBJ2-2
d_call: TRBD1
cdr3_aa: CARGQGASGELFF
cdr3_nt: TGTGCCAGGGGACAGGGGGCGTCCGGGGAGCTGTTTTTT

v_call: TRBV2
clone_size: NA
j_call: TRBJ2-7
d_call: NA
cdr3_aa: CASMAMRASRYEQYF
cdr3_nt: TGTGCCAGCATGGCTATGAGGGCTAGCCGGTACGAGCAGTACTTC

v_call: TRBV7-6
clone_size: few
j_call: TRBJ2-5
d_call: NA
cdr3_aa: CASSYRDHETQYF
cdr3_nt: TGTGCCAGCAGCTACCGGGACCACGAGACCCAGTACTTC

v_call: TRBV27
clone_size: NA
j_call: TRBJ1-1
d_call: NA
cdr3_aa: CASSPSTPHTEAFF
cdr3_nt: TGTGCCAGCAGTCCCTCTACGCCCCACACTGAAGCTTTCTTT

v_call: TRBV5-1
clone_size: NA
j_call: TRBJ1-2
d_call: TRBD1
cdr3_aa: CASSLEGQANYGYTF
cdr3_nt: TGCGCCAGCAGCTTGGAGGGACAGGCAAACTATGGCTACACCTTC

v_call: TRBV29-1
clone_size: many
j_call: TRBJ2-7
d_call: NA
cdr3_aa: CSAGGATSYEQYF
cdr3_nt: TGCAGCGCCGGGGGCGCAACCTCCTACGAGCAGTACTTC

v_call: TRBV12-3/TRBV12-4
clone_size: few
j_call: TRBJ2-5
d_call: NA
cdr3_aa: CASSLLAGVLETQYF
cdr3_nt: TGTGCCAGCAGTTTACTCGCTGGGGTTCTGGAGACCCAGTACTTC

v_call: TRBV19
clone_size: NA
j_call: TRBJ2-6
d_call: NA
cdr3_aa: CASREGSGANVLTF
cdr3_nt: TGTGCCAGTAGGGAGGGCTCTGGGGCCAACGTCCTGACTTTC

v_call: TRBV6-6
clone_size: few
j_call: TRBJ2-7
d_call: TRBD2
cdr3_aa: CASSYSTGLAGVGNEQYF
cdr3_nt: TGTGCCAGCAGTTACTCGACTGGACTAGCGGGAGTAGGAAACGAGCAGTACTTC

v_call: TRBV7-9
clone_size: NA
j_call: TRBJ1-5
d_call: NA
cdr3_aa: CASSHVNDQPQHF
cdr3_nt: TGTGCCAGCAGCCATGTGAATGATCAGCCCCAGCATTTT

v_call: TRBV30
clone_size: NA
j_call: TRBJ1-6
d_call: NA
cdr3_aa: CAWSDLAPGQPSSYNSPLHF
cdr3_nt: TGTGCCTGGAGTGATCTCGCCCCCGGACAGCCGAGCTCCTATAATTCACCCCTCCACTTT

v_call: TRBV5-8
clone_size: few
j_call: TRBJ2-7
d_call: TRBD1
cdr3_aa: CASSLVGDRDYEQYF
cdr3_nt: TGTGCCAGCAGCTTGGTCGGGGACAGGGACTACGAGCAGTACTTC